The 8 T cell receptor beta chains presented below share a single source sample, sequenced in a study of T cell changes during pregnancy in multiple sclerosis. Sequencing used immunoSEQ multiplex PCR; TCRdb keeps in-frame clones, though not all of them. Found here are about 35,000 clones, about 92% of them singletons; the top ten hold more than 4.5%. Specimen: peripheral blood, collected in the third trimester of pregnancy. The receptor set was obtained from a female donor in good health, enrolled as a control in a pregnancy study.

This chain joins TRBV5-1 and TRBJ2-6; D gene uncertain. Deletions cut 8 bases from V and 2 bases from J, with 17 bases between. Germline assignment: CDR1 SGHRS and CDR2 YFSETQ. The CDR3 extends over 16 amino acids. CDR3 sequence reads: CARLTPPLAGANVLTF. The CDR3 region has the DNA TGCGCCAGGTTGACACCACCCCTCGCTGGGGCCAACGTCCTGACTTTC.

This clone qualifies as medium-sized. The chain employs TRBV6-4 and TRBJ2-1; 13 nucleotides match TRBD2. The CDR3 loop spans 16 amino acids. J gave up 5 bases and V 4 bases, and 5 bases lay outside the gene matches. The V gene's germline CDR1 is MRHNA and CDR2 SNTAGT. CDR3 DNA: TGTGCCAGCAGTGTAACCGGGACTAGCGGGAACAATGAGCAGTTCTTC. Translating gives CASSVTGTSGNNEQFF.

The rearrangement joins TRBV7-2 to TRBJ2-3; D remains ambiguous. V was trimmed by 5 bases and J by 7 bases, leaving 13 bases between them. From germline, CDR1 is SGHTA and CDR2 FQGNSA. The CDR3 has 13 residues. The CDR3 here is CASSAPPGHTQYF. The CDR3 DNA is TGTGCCAGCAGCGCCCCCCCCGGTCATACGCAGTATTTT.

The V gene is TRBV5-1, the J gene TRBJ2-6; TRBD1 aligns across 8 bases. CDR3 length: 16 residues. The ends lost 3 bases at V and 1 base at J; junction bases unmatched: 3. The germline V gene encodes CDR1 SGHRS and CDR2 YFSETQ. This chain's CDR3 is CASSWTGLSGANVLTF. DNA for the CDR3: TGCGCCAGCAGCTGGACAGGGCTTTCTGGGGCCAACGTCCTGACTTTC.

V is TRBV6-6 and J is TRBJ2-4, with D tentatively TRBD2 (7 bases). This CDR3 spans 15 amino acids. Trimming stripped 4 bases from V and 6 bases from J, with 16 bases between. CDR1 is MNHNY and CDR2 is SVGAGI in the germline V gene (reference sequence). The CDR3 nucleotides are TGTGCCAGCAGTTTGGGTCCCCGGGGGGCAAACATTCAGTACTTC. Protein sequence: CASSLGPRGANIQYF.

V and J are TRBV6-4 and TRBJ2-1, with D possibly TRBD2 on 6 matching bases. Germline lookup yields CDR1 MRHNA and CDR2 SNTAGT. The CDR3 loop spans 14 amino acids. V gave up 3 bases and J gave up 3 bases, with 9 bases separating them. The CDR3 loop reads CASSERDGYNEQFF. The CDR3 nucleotides read TGTGCCAGCAGTGAGCGGGATGGCTACAATGAGCAGTTCTTC.

The chain employs TRBV5-6 and TRBJ2-5; 9 bases fit TRBD1. The CDR3 is 14 amino acids. Looked up from germline, CDR1 is SGHDT and CDR2 is YYEEEE. Trimming removed 6 bases from V and 3 bases from J; junction bases left unmatched: 6. The CDR3 DNA follows: TGTGCCAGCACCGGGGACAGGGAGAAAGAGACCCAGTACTTC. Amino acids: CASTGDREKETQYF. Together with reference TRBV5-6 and TRBJ2-5, the CDR3 gives the full variable domain: DAGVTQSPTHLIKTRGQQVTLRCSPKSGHDTVSWYQQALGQGPQFIFQYYEEEERQRGNFPDRFSGHQFPNYSSELNVNALLLGDSALYLCASTGDREKETQYFGPGTRLLVL.

The genes are TRBV6-6 and TRBJ2-1, with 13 positions matching TRBD2. Losses at the gene ends were 6 bases for V and 7 bases for J; bases not matched to a gene: 6. The CDR3 spans 15 residues. CDR1 MNHNY and CDR2 SVGAGI come from the germline V gene (reference sequence). CDR3 bases: TGTGCCAGCAGCTCCGGGACTAGCGGGAAGAATGAGCAGTTCTTC. It specifies CASSSGTSGKNEQFF.